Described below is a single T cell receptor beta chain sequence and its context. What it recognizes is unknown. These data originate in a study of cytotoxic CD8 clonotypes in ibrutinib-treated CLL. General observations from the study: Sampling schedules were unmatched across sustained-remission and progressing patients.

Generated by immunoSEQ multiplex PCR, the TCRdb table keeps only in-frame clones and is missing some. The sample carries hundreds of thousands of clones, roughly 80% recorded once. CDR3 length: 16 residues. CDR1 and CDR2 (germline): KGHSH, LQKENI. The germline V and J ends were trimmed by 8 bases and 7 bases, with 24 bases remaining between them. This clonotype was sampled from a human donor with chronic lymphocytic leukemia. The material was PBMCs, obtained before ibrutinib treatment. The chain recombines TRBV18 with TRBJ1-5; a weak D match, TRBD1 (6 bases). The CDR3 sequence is CASAQDRSGLGQPQHF. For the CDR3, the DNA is TGTGCCAGCGCCCAAGACAGGAGTGGGTTAGGGCAGCCCCAGCATTTT.